This T cell receptor (beta chain) was recovered during a study of cytomegalovirus exposure and HLA in healthy donors. With 3 bases clipped from V and 6 bases from J, the junction kept 2 bases outside the gene matches. Germline V gives CDR1 KGHSH, CDR2 LQKENI. The CDR3 is 14 amino acids. This PCR relied on a set of 60 Vbeta primers and 13 Jbeta primers. This table comes from immunoSEQ multiplex PCR, and its TCRdb copy is limited to in-frame clones, with some not included. The data hold tens of thousands of clones, with roughly 70% observed a single time. J is TRBJ1-2 and V is TRBV18, with 12 bases aligning to TRBD1. The clonotype comes from a man over 45 in good health and CMV-seropositive. The material sequenced was PBMCs. DNA of the CDR3: TGTGCCAGCTCACCCGGGACAGGGGGCCATGGCTACACCTTC. Its protein product is CASSPGTGGHGYTF.